One sample yielded the 30 T cell receptor beta chains listed below, sequenced in a study of T cell responses to AZD1222 COVID-19 vaccine. Libraries were prepared by immunoSEQ multiplex PCR; TCRdb keeps only in-frame clonotypes and omits some of them. Seen here are 150,000 to 200,000 clones, around 92% observed once, and the top ten hold more than 1%. Specimen: peripheral blood, collected 28 days after the second AZD1222 dose. The receptors were gathered from an adult who received the AZD1222 COVID-19 vaccine.

The V and J genes are TRBV5-4 and TRBJ1-5, with D maybe TRBD1 (5 bases). Germline V lookup: CDR1 SGHNT, CDR2 YYREEE (reference sequence). The CDR3 consists of 17 residues. Trimming removed 1 base from V and 0 bases from J, with 14 bases in between. The CDR3: CASSLYGAPDSNQPQHF. The CDR3 region has the DNA TGTGCCAGCAGCTTGTACGGGGCTCCCGATAGCAATCAGCCCCAGCATTTT.

The chain joins TRBV5-1 to TRBJ2-2; 11 positions match TRBD1. The CDR3 has 13 residues. CDR1 SGHRS and CDR2 YFSETQ come from the germline V gene. Germline trimming cut 7 bases from V and 5 bases from J; bases unmatched to any gene: 1. CDR3 loop: CASGDRGTGELFF. CDR3 bases: TGCGCCAGCGGGGACAGGGGGACCGGGGAGCTGTTTTTT. The complete variable domain, with remaining parts taken from reference TRBV5-1 and TRBJ2-2, reads KAGVTQTPRYLIKTRGQQVTLSCSPISGHRSVSWYQQTPGQGLQFLFEYFSETQRNKGNFPGRFSGRQFSNSRSEMNVSTLELGDSALYLCASGDRGTGELFFGEGSRLTVL.

The rearrangement links TRBV6-5 to TRBJ1-1, with D tentatively TRBD1 (6 bases). The CDR3 extends over 15 amino acids. Trimming removed 1 base from V and 4 bases from J, with 13 bases in between. Germline V CDR1 and CDR2: MNHEY, SVGAGI. The CDR3 reads CASSYFEGDGTEAFF. The CDR3 DNA reads TGTGCCAGCAGTTACTTTGAGGGGGACGGCACTGAAGCTTTCTTT.

The V gene is TRBV11-2, the J gene TRBJ2-2; D may be TRBD1 (6 bases). Looked up from germline, CDR1 is SGHAT and CDR2 is FQNNGV. Trimming pared 5 bases from V and 2 bases from J, leaving 15 bases between. The CDR3 runs 16 residues. The CDR3 reads CASSILGTINTGELFF. The CDR3 coding sequence is TGTGCCAGCAGCATATTAGGGACAATTAACACCGGGGAGCTGTTTTTT.

The rearrangement links TRBV29-1 to TRBJ1-2; unclear D gene. The CDR3 consists of 15 residues. Looked up from germline, CDR1 is SQVTM and CDR2 is ANQGSEA. With 6 bases removed from V and 5 bases from J, the gap between germline ends came to 22 bases. CDR3 sequence (DNA): TGCAGCGTCGCCCAAGCTGGAGAGAGTGGATATGGCTACACCTTC. Protein: CSVAQAGESGYGYTF.

The J gene is TRBJ1-5, the V gene TRBV19; D unresolved. The CDR3 spans 14 residues. The V end was cut by 6 bases, the J end by 8 bases, with 17 bases between. The V gene's germline CDR1 is LNHDA and CDR2 SQIVND (reference sequence). CDR3 sequence: CASRITGPREPQHF. The CDR3 region has the DNA TGTGCCAGTAGGATTACTGGGCCTAGAGAGCCCCAGCATTTT.

The chain links TRBV5-8 to TRBJ1-1, with 8 bases lining up with TRBD1. V dropped 4 bases and J dropped 5; count of bases not matched to a gene: 13. Germline values: CDR1 SGHTS, CDR2 YDEGEE. This CDR3 contains 16 residues. CDR3 DNA: TGTGCCAGCAGCCCGTACAGGGGGACCCCGGGTACTGAAGCTTTCTTT. Translated: CASSPYRGTPGTEAFF.

The chain links TRBV10-3 to TRBJ1-2; maybe TRBD1 (5 bases). Per the germline V gene, CDR1 is ENHRY and CDR2 is SYGVKD. This CDR3 spans 14 amino acids. V was clipped by 0 bases and J by 8 bases, with 13 bases between them. The CDR3 bases are TGTGCCATCAGTGAGTCAGGCAGGGTGGGAGGCTACACCTTC. Encoded protein: CAISESGRVGGYTF.

J is TRBJ1-5 and V is TRBV5-6; TRBD1 aligns across 7 bases. This CDR3 contains 14 residues. After removal of 2 bases from V and 11 bases from J, the junction contained 10 bases not matched to a gene. CDR1 and CDR2 (germline): SGHDT, YYEEEE. CDR3 coding DNA: TGTGCCAGCAGCTTTACAGGGGCCCCGCAGGCCCAGCATTTT. Amino acids: CASSFTGAPQAQHF.

The rearrangement joins TRBV2 to TRBJ1-5; D not resolved. The CDR3 is 15 residues long. Trimming took 6 bases from V and 2 from J, leaving 14 bases between them. Germline V gives CDR1 SNHLY, CDR2 FYNNEI. CDR3 loop: CASSESGLGNQPQHF. CDR3 in DNA: TGTGCCAGCAGCGAGTCGGGGTTGGGCAATCAGCCCCAGCATTTT. The variable domain in full, with the rest retrieved from reference TRBV2 and TRBJ1-5, is EPEVTQTPSHQVTQMGQEVILRCVPISNHLYFYWYRQILGQKVEFLVSFYNNEISEKSEIFDDQFSVERPDGSNFTLKIRSTKLEDSAMYFCASSESGLGNQPQHFGDGTRLSIL.

The V call is TRBV4-1, the J call TRBJ2-5; 7 bases line up with TRBD2. Looked up from germline, CDR1 is MGHRA and CDR2 is YSYEKL. The CDR3 is 16 residues long. J gave up 0 bases and V 4 bases, and 8 bases lay outside the gene matches. CDR3 protein: CASSPSDGGYQETQYF. CDR3 nucleotides: TGCGCCAGCAGCCCATCTGACGGGGGGTACCAAGAGACCCAGTACTTC.

The chain uses TRBV28 and TRBJ1-6, with D hard to call. Per the germline V gene, CDR1 is MDHEN and CDR2 is SYDVKM. V was pared by 8 bases and J by 5 bases, with 10 bases between. The CDR3 extends over 13 amino acids. CDR3 sequence reads: CASLRIDNSPLHF. For the CDR3, the DNA is TGTGCCAGCCTTAGGATCGATAATTCACCCCTCCACTTT.

This chain connects TRBV5-4 to TRBJ2-5; the D gene is possibly TRBD2 (7 bases). The germline V and J ends were trimmed by 0 bases and 3 bases, with 12 bases remaining between them. This CDR3 spans 15 amino acids. Looked up from germline, CDR1 is SGHNT and CDR2 is YYREEE (reference sequence). CDR3 in amino acids: CASSLAAGAEETQYF. The CDR3 DNA reads TGTGCCAGCAGCTTGGCCGCGGGGGCCGAAGAGACCCAGTACTTC. The full variable domain, rest sourced from reference TRBV5-4 and TRBJ2-5, is ETGVTQSPTHLIKTRGQQVTLRCSSQSGHNTVSWYQQALGQGPQFIFQYYREEENGRGNFPPRFSGLQFPNYSSELNVNALELDDSALYLCASSLAAGAEETQYFGPGTRLLVL.

The rearrangement uses TRBV20-1 and TRBJ1-3; D gene uncertain. The germline gives CDR1 DFQATT, CDR2 SNEGSKA (reference sequence). The V end lost 3 bases, the J end lost 4 bases, and 13 bases lay between the germline ends. The CDR3 loop spans 14 amino acids. The CDR3 DNA is TGCAGTGCTAGTCCCTCAGGTAGCGGAAACACCATATATTTT. This encodes CSASPSGSGNTIYF.

This clone was seen only once. The chain recombines TRBV6-5 with TRBJ2-1; D remains unclear. The CDR3 spans 12 residues. Trimming removed 0 bases at V and 8 bases at J, with 5 bases between. CDR1 and CDR2 from the germline V gene are MNHEY and SVGAGI. The CDR3 DNA follows: TGTGCCAGCAGTTACTCGGGCTATGAGCAGTTCTTC. Amino acid sequence: CASSYSGYEQFF.

On this clone itself: The same CDR3 can be traced to other DNA sequences in this sample. The rearrangement joins TRBV3-1 (or the pseudogene TRBV3-2) to TRBJ1-1; D possibly corresponds to TRBD1 (5 bases). V lost 4 bases to trimming and J lost 5 bases, with 8 bases between them. This CDR3 is 12 amino acids long. CDR1 LGHDT and CDR2 YNNKEL come from the germline V gene (reference sequence). CDR3 protein: CASSPRGTEAFF. The CDR3 DNA sequence: TGTGCCAGCAGCCCAAGGGGAACTGAAGCTTTCTTT.

This clone is a singleton in its sample. The chain has TRBV6-1 and TRBJ1-3; 8 nucleotides match TRBD1. The CDR3 is made up of 14 amino acids. The V segment lost 3 bases and the J segment 7 bases; nucleotides outside the gene matches: 5. In germline, CDR1 is MNHNS, CDR2 SASEGT. The CDR3 region has the DNA TGTGCCAGCAGTGAGGACAGGGTTCGGAACACCATATATTTT. This sequence encodes CASSEDRVRNTIYF.

The chain carries TRBV10-3 and TRBJ1-1; D possibly corresponds to TRBD1 (5 bases). Trimming took 5 bases from V and 4 from J, leaving 14 bases between them. Germline CDR1 and CDR2: ENHRY and SYGVKD. The CDR3 is 14 residues long. The CDR3 reads CAISSLGRITEAFF. The CDR3 region has the DNA TGTGCCATCAGTTCCCTGGGGCGGATCACTGAAGCTTTCTTT.

This chain joins TRBV6-5 and TRBJ1-2; D perhaps matches TRBD1 (5 bases). CDR1 MNHEY and CDR2 SVGAGI come from the germline V gene. This CDR3 region has 13 residues. V lost 2 bases and J 4 bases, leaving 8 bases between the germline ends. CDR3 bases: TGTGCCAGCAGTTACGGGGGTGGCTATGGCTACACCTTC. It codes for CASSYGGGYGYTF.

This clone was seen a single time. The chain has TRBV3-1 (or the pseudogene TRBV3-2) and TRBJ2-7; D possibly corresponds to TRBD2 (6 bases). In germline, CDR1 is LGHDT, CDR2 YNNKEL (reference sequence). This CDR3 is 14 amino acids long. Trimming stripped 3 bases from V and 6 bases from J, with 15 bases between. CDR3 protein: CASSQGGGSGEQYF. CDR3 bases: TGTGCCAGCAGCCAGGGGGGTGGGTCGGGCGAGCAGTACTTC.

The rearrangement joins TRBV7-6 to TRBJ2-7; D is perhaps TRBD1 or TRBD2 (6 bases each). This CDR3 is 15 amino acids long. Germline V gives CDR1 SGHVS, CDR2 FNYEAQ. V gave up 2 bases and J gave up 5 bases, with 16 bases separating them. The CDR3: CASSLLGGMANEQYF. The CDR3 DNA sequence: TGTGCCAGCAGCTTACTAGGGGGGATGGCAAACGAGCAGTACTTC.

This chain uses TRBV18 with TRBJ1-3; D gene unclear. Trimming stripped 2 bases from V and 1 base from J, with 15 bases between. From germline, CDR1 is KGHSH and CDR2 LQKENI. The CDR3 contains 17 residues. CDR3 sequence reads: CASSPGRGGRSGNTIYF. The CDR3 coding sequence is TGTGCCAGCTCACCAGGGAGAGGAGGACGATCTGGAAACACCATATATTTT. Together with reference TRBV18 and TRBJ1-3, the CDR3 gives the full variable domain: NAGVMQNPRHLVRRRGQEARLRCSPMKGHSHVYWYRQLPEEGLKFMVYLQKENIIDESGMPKERFSAEFPKEGPSILRIQQVVRGDSAAYFCASSPGRGGRSGNTIYFGEGSWLTVV.

This rearrangement joins TRBV12-3 or TRBV12-4 to TRBJ1-5, with D perhaps matching TRBD1 (6 bases). The V and J ends lost 5 bases and 6 bases respectively, with 11 bases between them. The CDR3 is 13 amino acids. The CDR3 DNA reads TGTGCCAGCAGTCGTCAGGGGTTTCAGCCCCAGCATTTT. Amino acids: CASSRQGFQPQHF.

The chain is built from TRBV10-3 and TRBJ1-4, with D uncertain. CDR1 and CDR2 (germline): ENHRY, SYGVKD. Between the trimmed V and J ends, which lost 4 bases and 0 bases, there was a span of 3 bases. This CDR3 is 13 amino acids long. CDR3 coding DNA: TGTGCCATCAGTGGGGCAACTAATGAAAAACTGTTTTTT. Protein sequence: CAISGATNEKLFF.

This chain links TRBV9 with TRBJ2-7; TRBD1 matches 9 bases. After removal of 3 bases from V and 2 bases from J, the junction contained 3 bases not matched to a gene. The CDR3 runs 14 residues. CDR1 is SGDLS and CDR2 is YYNGEE in the germline V gene. CDR3 in DNA: TGTGCCAGCAGCGCCGGGACAGGGCCCTACGAGCAGTACTTC. This gives the protein CASSAGTGPYEQYF. The variable domain in full, completed from reference TRBV9 and TRBJ2-7, reads DSGVTQTPKHLITATGQRVTLRCSPRSGDLSVYWYQQSLDQGLQFLIQYYNGEERAKGNILERFSAQQFPDLHSELNLSSLELGDSALYFCASSAGTGPYEQYFGPGTRLTVT.

The chain carries TRBV13 and TRBJ1-1; no clear D. CDR1 and CDR2 (germline): PRHDT, FYEKMQ (reference sequence). The CDR3 extends over 13 amino acids. Trimming took off 2 bases at V and 1 base at J, with 5 bases between the two ends. CDR3 amino acids: CASSLYGNTEAFF. CDR3 DNA: TGTGCCAGCAGCTTATACGGGAACACTGAAGCTTTCTTT.

J is TRBJ1-1 and V is TRBV4-1; 9 bases are a match to TRBD1. J was trimmed by 4 bases and V by 2 bases; bases with no gene match: 8. CDR3 size: 16 residues. The germline V gene encodes CDR1 MGHRA and CDR2 YSYEKL. The CDR3 reads CASSQHPTGGGTEAFF. Written as DNA, the CDR3 is TGCGCCAGCAGCCAACATCCTACAGGGGGCGGCACTGAAGCTTTCTTT.

The gene calls are TRBV27 and TRBJ1-2; D remains unclear. V lost 6 bases and J lost 0, with 8 bases in between. This CDR3 region has 13 residues. From germline, CDR1 is MNHEY and CDR2 SMNVEV (reference sequence). Written as DNA, the CDR3 is TGTGCCAGCAGCAAGCAGCCTAACTATGGCTACACCTTC. It yields the protein CASSKQPNYGYTF.

CDR3 sequence: CASSLGGHRGNEQFF. In nucleotides, the CDR3 is TGTGCCAGCAGCTTAGGGGGGCACCGGGGAAATGAGCAGTTCTTC. This sequence joins TRBV13 and TRBJ2-1; either TRBD1 or TRBD2 may fit D (5 bases each). Germline values: CDR1 PRHDT, CDR2 FYEKMQ (reference sequence). The CDR3 covers 15 residues. V gave up 0 bases and J gave up 7 bases, with 13 bases separating them.

V and J are TRBV15 and TRBJ2-3; D is unclear. V gave up 0 bases and J gave up 4 bases, with 8 bases separating them. The germline gives CDR1 LNHNV, CDR2 YYDKDF (reference sequence). This CDR3 is built from 14 residues. CDR3 DNA sequence: TGTGCCACCAGCAGAGATGCTACGCCAGATACGCAGTATTTT. Its translation is CATSRDATPDTQYF.